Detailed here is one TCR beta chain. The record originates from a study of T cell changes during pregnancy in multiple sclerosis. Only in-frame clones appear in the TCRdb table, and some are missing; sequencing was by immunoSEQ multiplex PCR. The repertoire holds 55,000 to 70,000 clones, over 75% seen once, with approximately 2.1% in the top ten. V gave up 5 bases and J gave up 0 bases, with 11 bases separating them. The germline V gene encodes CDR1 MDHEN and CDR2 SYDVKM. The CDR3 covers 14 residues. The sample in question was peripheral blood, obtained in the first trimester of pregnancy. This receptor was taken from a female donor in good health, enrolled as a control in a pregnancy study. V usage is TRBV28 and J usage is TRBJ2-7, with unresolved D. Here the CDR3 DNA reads TGTGCCAGCAGTCTTCTTCCGAGCTCCTACGAGCAGTACTTC. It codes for CASSLLPSSYEQYF.